The 26 T cell receptor beta chains below come from one sample, sequenced in a study of blood T cell repertoires in COVID-19. Here immunoSEQ multiplex PCR was the method, and the copy in TCRdb shows in-frame clones only, minus some. The top ten hold roughly 4.4% of the sample, which has 75,000 to 100,000 clones, over 70% seen once. The sequenced sample was peripheral blood. All receptors derive from a man in his sixties with acute or convalescent COVID-19.

The chain is built from TRBV11-1 and TRBJ1-2, with 8 positions matching TRBD1. The germline V gene encodes CDR1 SGHAT and CDR2 FQDESV (reference sequence). This CDR3 spans 13 amino acids. The junction had 5 bases not matched to a gene; V was cut back by 5 bases and J by 6 bases. CDR3 loop: CASSLDRGDGYTF. CDR3 coding DNA: TGTGCCAGCAGCCTTGACAGGGGAGATGGCTACACCTTC.

V is TRBV5-1 and J is TRBJ1-3; 10 bases agree with TRBD1. There are 14 residues in the CDR3. V was clipped by 3 bases and J by 4 bases; unmatched bases: 1. Germline lookup yields CDR1 SGHRS and CDR2 YFSETQ. CDR3 region: CASSSTGGGNTIYF. Written as DNA, the CDR3 is TGCGCCAGCAGCTCGACAGGGGGCGGAAACACCATATATTTT.

The chain is built from TRBV27 and TRBJ1-1, with D perhaps TRBD1 (6 bases). CDR1 and CDR2 from the germline V gene are MNHEY and SMNVEV (reference sequence). The CDR3 sequence is 14 residues long. With 10 bases removed from V and 1 base from J, the gap between germline ends came to 16 bases. Here the CDR3 reads CATSPGQSNTEAFF. DNA of the CDR3: TGTGCCACCTCCCCCGGACAGTCGAACACTGAAGCTTTCTTT.

The CDR3 sequence is CASSRQGVIYEQYF. The CDR3 DNA reads TGTGCCAGCTCACGACAGGGGGTAATCTACGAGCAGTACTTC. The V and J genes are TRBV18 and TRBJ2-7; 9 positions match TRBD1. This CDR3 has 14 amino acids. The V segment lost 4 bases and the J segment 3 bases; nucleotides outside the gene matches: 4. Germline V gene data show CDR1 as KGHSH and CDR2 as LQKENI.

The genes are TRBV19 and TRBJ2-2; D is possibly TRBD2 (6 bases). This CDR3 has 14 amino acids. Germline CDR1 reads LNHDA; CDR2 reads SQIVND (reference sequence). V dropped 6 bases and J dropped 2 bases, with 10 bases sitting between them. The DNA for the CDR3 is TGTGCCAGTAGGGGGGGAGGCAACACCGGGGAGCTGTTTTTT. Amino acids: CASRGGGNTGELFF. The full variable domain, completed using reference TRBV19 and TRBJ2-2, is DGGITQSPKYLFRKEGQNVTLSCEQNLNHDAMYWYRQDPGQGLRLIYYSQIVNDFQKGDIAEGYSVSREKKESFPLTVTSAQKNPTAFYLCASRGGGNTGELFFGEGSRLTVL.

The rearrangement uses TRBV15 and TRBJ2-3, with D perhaps TRBD1 (5 bases). This CDR3 comprises 14 residues. V was pared by 4 bases and J by 4 bases, with 12 bases between. Germline CDR1 LNHNV, CDR2 YYDKDF (reference sequence). The chain's CDR3 is CATSTNSGPDTQYF. The CDR3 region has the DNA TGTGCCACCAGCACTAACTCAGGGCCAGATACGCAGTATTTT. Full variable domain (missing parts from reference TRBV15 and TRBJ2-3): DAMVIQNPRYQVTQFGKPVTLSCSQTLNHNVMYWYQQKSSQAPKLLFHYYDKDFNNEADTPDNFQSRRPNTSFCFLDIRSPGLGDTAMYLCATSTNSGPDTQYFGPGTRLTVL.

The chain employs TRBV10-3 and TRBJ2-2; D perhaps matches TRBD1 (5 bases). CDR1 and CDR2 (germline): ENHRY, SYGVKD. This CDR3 comprises 13 residues. Trimming removed 5 bases at V and 4 bases at J, with 8 bases between. DNA for the CDR3: TGTGCCATCAGTCCCCAGGGCACCGGGGAGCTGTTTTTT. Its translation: CAISPQGTGELFF.

This chain links TRBV19 with TRBJ2-7; TRBD2 matches at 7 bases. The CDR3 sequence is 13 residues long. Germline CDR1 is LNHDA and CDR2 is SQIVND (reference sequence). Germline trimming cut 8 bases from V and 6 bases from J; bases unmatched to any gene: 10. In DNA, the CDR3 is TGTGCCAGTCGTCTGACGGGGGGTCGCGAGCAGTACTTC. Encoded protein: CASRLTGGREQYF.

The gene calls are TRBV20-1 and TRBJ2-5, with D unresolved. Trimming took off 7 bases at V and 5 bases at J, with 11 bases between the two ends. The germline CDR1 and CDR2 sequences are DFQATT and SNEGSKA (reference sequence). The CDR3 extends over 11 amino acids. CDR3: CSGEAIETQYF. For the CDR3, the DNA is TGCAGTGGTGAAGCTATCGAGACCCAGTACTTC.

CDR3: CASSFTLMNTEAFF. In DNA form, the CDR3 reads TGTGCCAGCAGCTTTACCCTAATGAACACTGAAGCTTTCTTT. The chain joins TRBV5-4 to TRBJ1-1, with D hard to call. V gave up 2 bases and J gave up 0 bases, with 8 bases separating them. CDR3 length equals 14 residues. Germline V gene lookup returns CDR1 SGHNT and CDR2 YYREEE (reference sequence).

J is TRBJ2-5 and V is TRBV10-3, with a tentative D call TRBD1 (6 bases). Per the germline V gene, CDR1 is ENHRY and CDR2 is SYGVKD. The CDR3 spans 14 residues. V dropped 5 bases and J dropped 1 base, with 11 bases sitting between them. CDR3 nucleotide sequence: TGTGCCATCAGTACAGGGAGACTCCAAGAGACCCAGTACTTC. Translating gives CAISTGRLQETQYF.

This clone was counted once. The chain has TRBV3-1 (or the pseudogene TRBV3-2) and TRBJ1-2; weak D call: TRBD1 (5 bases). Germline V lookup: CDR1 LGHDT, CDR2 YNNKEL (reference sequence). V was clipped by 0 bases and J by 6 bases, with 14 bases between them. The CDR3 is 15 amino acids. CDR3 sequence: CASSQDDATVNGYTF. CDR3 in DNA: TGTGCCAGCAGCCAAGACGACGCGACAGTTAATGGCTACACCTTC.

The chain combines TRBV18 with TRBJ2-7; D remains ambiguous. CDR3 length equals 11 residues. Trimming stripped 2 bases from V and 6 bases from J, with 5 bases between. Germline loops: CDR1 KGHSH, CDR2 LQKENI. The CDR3 coding sequence is TGTGCCAGCTCACCAGACTCCGAGCAGTACTTC. Its translation is CASSPDSEQYF.

V and J are TRBV6-1 and TRBJ1-1; D perhaps matches TRBD1 (6 bases). CDR1 and CDR2 from the germline V gene are MNHNS and SASEGT. V was clipped by 3 bases and J by 3 bases, with 20 bases between them. The CDR3 length is 17 residues. The CDR3 sequence is CASSDPTYAGAHTEAFF. In DNA form, the CDR3 reads TGTGCCAGCAGTGATCCCACCTATGCGGGGGCTCACACTGAAGCTTTCTTT.

The chain carries TRBV11-1 and TRBJ2-7; 11 nucleotides align to TRBD1. The CDR3 runs to 19 residues. Germline V CDR1 and CDR2: SGHAT, FQDESV (reference sequence). V trimming: 0 bases; J trimming: 1 base; junction bases outside the gene matches: 11. This chain's CDR3 is CASSLAPPRTGGLSYEQYF. The CDR3 coding sequence is TGTGCCAGCAGCTTAGCGCCTCCGAGGACAGGGGGCTTGTCCTACGAGCAGTACTTC.

The chain combines TRBV20-1 with TRBJ1-6; 8 bases align to TRBD1. There are 14 residues in the CDR3. Losses at the gene ends were 3 bases for V and 5 bases for J; bases not matched to a gene: 3. The germline gives CDR1 DFQATT, CDR2 SNEGSKA (reference sequence). CDR3 residues: CSASKDRDNSPLHF. Written as DNA, the CDR3 is TGCAGTGCTAGTAAGGACAGGGATAATTCACCCCTCCACTTT.

The V gene is TRBV25-1, the J gene TRBJ2-2; the D gene is possibly TRBD1 (6 bases). Germline assignment: CDR1 MGHDK and CDR2 SYGVNS. V shed 2 bases and J shed 2 bases, with 12 bases lying between them. The CDR3 runs to 16 residues. The CDR3 sequence: CASSERARGNTGELFF. CDR3 nucleotide sequence: TGTGCCAGCAGTGAACGGGCCAGGGGAAACACCGGGGAGCTGTTTTTT.

J is TRBJ1-5 and V is TRBV18; 8 nucleotides align to TRBD1. Trimming removed 6 bases from V and 0 bases from J; junction bases left unmatched: 4. Looked up from germline, CDR1 is KGHSH and CDR2 is LQKENI. This CDR3 is 15 amino acids long. The CDR3 DNA reads TGTGCCAGCTCCCCGACAGGGGATAGCAATCAGCCCCAGCATTTT. This gives the protein CASSPTGDSNQPQHF. Full variable domain (missing parts from reference TRBV18 and TRBJ1-5): NAGVMQNPRHLVRRRGQEARLRCSPMKGHSHVYWYRQLPEEGLKFMVYLQKENIIDESGMPKERFSAEFPKEGPSILRIQQVVRGDSAAYFCASSPTGDSNQPQHFGDGTRLSIL.

A few counts support this clone. This chain links TRBV19 with TRBJ2-7, with 11 nucleotides matching TRBD2. This CDR3 comprises 15 residues. After removal of 4 bases from V and 0 bases from J, the junction contained 2 bases not matched to a gene. Germline assignment: CDR1 LNHDA and CDR2 SQIVND (reference sequence). The CDR3 spells CASSTTSGNSYEQYF. Here the CDR3 DNA reads TGTGCCAGTAGTACGACTAGCGGGAACTCCTACGAGCAGTACTTC.

CDR3 loop: CASSLNSNQPQHF. DNA for the CDR3: TGTGCCAGCAGCCTTAATAGCAATCAGCCCCAGCATTTT. The chain uses TRBV28 and TRBJ1-5; D call uncertain. The germline V and J ends were trimmed by 6 bases and 0 bases, with 6 bases remaining between them. Per germline, CDR1 MDHEN and CDR2 SYDVKM. The CDR3 extends over 13 amino acids.

The chain uses TRBV30 and TRBJ2-5; tentative D call: TRBD1 (5 bases). The CDR3 loop spans 12 amino acids. In germline, CDR1 is GTSNPN, CDR2 SVGIG (reference sequence). Trimming removed 5 bases from V and 4 bases from J, with 11 bases in between. The CDR3 DNA follows: TGTGCCTGGGCTCAGGGCCGAGAGACCCAGTACTTC. It translates to CAWAQGRETQYF.

V is TRBV10-2 and J is TRBJ1-1; TRBD1 might be the D (5 bases). This CDR3 has 15 amino acids. Between the trimmed V and J ends, which lost 5 bases and 4 bases, there was a span of 17 bases. CDR1 is WSHSY, CDR2 SAAADI, per germline. CDR3 in DNA: TGCGCCAGCAGTACCGGCCAAGGGGCGAGCACTGAAGCTTTCTTT. Its translation is CASSTGQGASTEAFF.

V usage is TRBV20-1 and J usage is TRBJ1-5; D is unclear. The CDR3 is 13 amino acids. The germline gives CDR1 DFQATT, CDR2 SNEGSKA (reference sequence). V gave up 3 bases and J gave up 5 bases, with 11 bases separating them. CDR3 coding DNA: TGCAGTGCTAGTCTCCCGGGAGATCAGCCCCAGCATTTT. Its translation: CSASLPGDQPQHF.

The table lists this clone with a count of one. The CDR3 spells CASSLAMVRGSSPLHF. CDR3 nucleotide sequence: TGTGCCAGCAGCTTAGCGATGGTCAGGGGTAGTTCACCCCTCCACTTT. V gene TRBV7-2 combines with J gene TRBJ1-6, with TRBD1 as a possible D gene (6 bases). Per the germline V gene, CDR1 is SGHTA and CDR2 is FQGNSA. This CDR3 comprises 16 residues. The ends were cut back, 0 bases at V and 9 bases at J, with 15 bases in the middle.

The chain has TRBV6-2 or TRBV6-3 and TRBJ2-7; D gene uncertain. The germline CDR1 and CDR2 sequences are MNHEY and SVGEGT. V was cut by 2 bases and J by 6 bases, with 5 bases left in between. The length of the CDR3 is 11 residues. In DNA, the CDR3 is TGTGCCAGCAGTTACCTAACCGAGCAGTACTTC. Translation gives CASSYLTEQYF.

This clone has only one observation. The chain combines TRBV11-2 with TRBJ2-5; D is uncertain. The length of the CDR3 is 12 residues. V dropped 4 bases and J dropped 5 bases, with 8 bases sitting between them. The germline gives CDR1 SGHAT, CDR2 FQNNGV. The CDR3 bases are TGTGCCAGCAGCTCTCGGAGCGAGACCCAGTACTTC. Its translation: CASSSRSETQYF.